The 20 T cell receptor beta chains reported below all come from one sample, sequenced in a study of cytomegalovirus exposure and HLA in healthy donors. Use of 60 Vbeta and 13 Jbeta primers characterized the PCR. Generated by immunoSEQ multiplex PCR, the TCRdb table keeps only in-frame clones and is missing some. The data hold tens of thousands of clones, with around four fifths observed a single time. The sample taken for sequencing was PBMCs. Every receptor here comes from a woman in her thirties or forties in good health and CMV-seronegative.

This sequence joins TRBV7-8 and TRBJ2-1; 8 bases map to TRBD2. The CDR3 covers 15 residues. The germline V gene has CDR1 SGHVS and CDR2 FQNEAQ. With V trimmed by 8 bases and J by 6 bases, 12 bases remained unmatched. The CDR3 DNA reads TGTGCCAGCTTAATTGGGACTAGAGGAAGCAATGAGCAGTTCTTC. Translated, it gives CASLIGTRGSNEQFF.

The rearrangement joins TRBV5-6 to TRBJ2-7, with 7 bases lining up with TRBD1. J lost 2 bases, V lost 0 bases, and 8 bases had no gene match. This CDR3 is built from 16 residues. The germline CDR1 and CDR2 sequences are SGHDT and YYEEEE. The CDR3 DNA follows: TGTGCCAGCAGCTTGGGGGTGGGGCAGGGGGCCTACGAGCAGTACTTC. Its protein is CASSLGVGQGAYEQYF.

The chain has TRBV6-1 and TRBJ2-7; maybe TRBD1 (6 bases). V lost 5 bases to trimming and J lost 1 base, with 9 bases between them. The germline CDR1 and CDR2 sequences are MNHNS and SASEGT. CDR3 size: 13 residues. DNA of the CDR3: TGTGCCAGCAGTTGGACAGATTCCTACGAGCAGTACTTC. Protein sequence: CASSWTDSYEQYF.

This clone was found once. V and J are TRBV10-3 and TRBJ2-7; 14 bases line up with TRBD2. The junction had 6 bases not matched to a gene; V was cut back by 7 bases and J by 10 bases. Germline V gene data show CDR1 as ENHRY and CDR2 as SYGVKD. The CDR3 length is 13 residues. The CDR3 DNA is TGTGCCATCAAAGGGACTAGCGGGAGCCATCAGTACTTC. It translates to CAIKGTSGSHQYF.

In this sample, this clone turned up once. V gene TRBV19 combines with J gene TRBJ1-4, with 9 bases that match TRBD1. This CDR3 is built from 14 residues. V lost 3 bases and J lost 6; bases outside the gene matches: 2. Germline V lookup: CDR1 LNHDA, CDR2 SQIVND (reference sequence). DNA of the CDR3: TGTGCCAGTAGTATTACAGGGGGCGATGAAAAACTGTTTTTT. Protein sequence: CASSITGGDEKLFF.

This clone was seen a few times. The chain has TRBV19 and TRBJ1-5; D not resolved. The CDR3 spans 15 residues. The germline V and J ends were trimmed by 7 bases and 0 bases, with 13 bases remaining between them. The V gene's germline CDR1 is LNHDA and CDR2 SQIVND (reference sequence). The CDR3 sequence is CASMLYSNSNQPQHF. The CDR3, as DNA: TGTGCCAGTATGCTTTACTCGAATAGCAATCAGCCCCAGCATTTT.

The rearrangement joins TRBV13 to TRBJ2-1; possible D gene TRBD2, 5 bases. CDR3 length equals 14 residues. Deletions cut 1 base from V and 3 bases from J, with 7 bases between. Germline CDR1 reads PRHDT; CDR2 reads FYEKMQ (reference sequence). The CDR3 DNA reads TGTGCCAGCAGCTTAGAGGGAGTCTACAATGAGCAGTTCTTC. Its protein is CASSLEGVYNEQFF.

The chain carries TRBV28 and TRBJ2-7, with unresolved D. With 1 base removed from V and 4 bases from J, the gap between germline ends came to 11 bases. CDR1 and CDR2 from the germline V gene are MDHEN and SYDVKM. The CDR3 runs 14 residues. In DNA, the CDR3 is TGTGCCAGCAGTTTATCCACCCGGGTGTACGAGCAGTACTTC. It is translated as CASSLSTRVYEQYF.

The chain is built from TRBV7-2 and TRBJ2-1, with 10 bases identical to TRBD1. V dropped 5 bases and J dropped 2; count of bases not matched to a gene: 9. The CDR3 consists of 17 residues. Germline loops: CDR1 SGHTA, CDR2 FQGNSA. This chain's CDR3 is CASSRVGTGVTYNEQFF. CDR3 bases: TGTGCCAGCAGCCGTGTCGGGACAGGGGTTACCTACAATGAGCAGTTCTTC.

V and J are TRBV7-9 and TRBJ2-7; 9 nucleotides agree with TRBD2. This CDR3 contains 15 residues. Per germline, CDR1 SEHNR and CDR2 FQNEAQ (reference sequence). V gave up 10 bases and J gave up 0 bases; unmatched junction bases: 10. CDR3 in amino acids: CATTQAGGPSYEQYF. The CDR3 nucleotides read TGTGCCACCACTCAAGCGGGGGGTCCCTCCTACGAGCAGTACTTC.

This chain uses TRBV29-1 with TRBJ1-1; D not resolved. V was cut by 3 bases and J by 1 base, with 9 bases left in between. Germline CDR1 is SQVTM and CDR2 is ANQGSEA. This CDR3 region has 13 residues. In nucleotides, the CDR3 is TGCAGCGTTGACCCGGGTAGGAACACTGAAGCTTTCTTT. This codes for CSVDPGRNTEAFF.

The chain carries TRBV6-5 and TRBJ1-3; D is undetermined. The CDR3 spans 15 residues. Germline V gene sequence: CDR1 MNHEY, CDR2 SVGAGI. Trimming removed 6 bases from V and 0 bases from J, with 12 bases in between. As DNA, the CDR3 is TGTGCCAGCAGCCTCGACGGAGTCTCTGGAAACACCATATATTTT. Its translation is CASSLDGVSGNTIYF.

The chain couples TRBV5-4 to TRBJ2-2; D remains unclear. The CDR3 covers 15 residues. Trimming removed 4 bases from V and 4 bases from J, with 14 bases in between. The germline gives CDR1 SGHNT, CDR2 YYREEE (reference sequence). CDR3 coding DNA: TGTGCCAGCAGCCTAGGCCCCAATCCCACCGGGGAGCTGTTTTTT. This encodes CASSLGPNPTGELFF.

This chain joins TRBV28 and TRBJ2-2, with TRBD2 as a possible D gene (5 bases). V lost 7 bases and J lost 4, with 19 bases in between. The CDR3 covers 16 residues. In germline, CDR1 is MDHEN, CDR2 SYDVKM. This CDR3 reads CASKPGLRIGTGELFF. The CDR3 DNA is TGTGCCAGCAAGCCGGGATTACGTATTGGCACCGGGGAGCTGTTTTTT.

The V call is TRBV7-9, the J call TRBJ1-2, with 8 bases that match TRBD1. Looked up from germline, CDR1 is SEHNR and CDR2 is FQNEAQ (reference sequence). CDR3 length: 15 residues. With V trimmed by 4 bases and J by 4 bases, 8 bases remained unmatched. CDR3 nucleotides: TGTGCCAGCAGCTCTCCGGGACAGGAGATCTATGGCTACACCTTC. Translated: CASSSPGQEIYGYTF. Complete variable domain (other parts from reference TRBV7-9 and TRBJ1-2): DTGVSQNPRHKITKRGQNVTFRCDPISEHNRLYWYRQTLGQGPEFLTYFQNEAQLEKSRLLSDRFSAERPKGSFSTLEIQRTEQGDSAMYLCASSSPGQEIYGYTFGSGTRLTVV.

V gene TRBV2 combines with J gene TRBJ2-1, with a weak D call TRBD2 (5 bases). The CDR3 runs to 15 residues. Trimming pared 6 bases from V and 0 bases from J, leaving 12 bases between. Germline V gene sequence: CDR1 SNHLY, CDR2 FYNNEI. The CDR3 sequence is CASRRAESSYNEQFF. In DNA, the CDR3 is TGTGCCAGCAGGAGGGCGGAGAGCTCCTACAATGAGCAGTTCTTC.

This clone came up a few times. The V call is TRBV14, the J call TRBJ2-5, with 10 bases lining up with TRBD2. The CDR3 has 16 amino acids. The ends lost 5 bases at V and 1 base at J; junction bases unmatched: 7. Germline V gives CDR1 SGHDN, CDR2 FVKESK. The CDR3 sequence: CASSTGLAEIQETQYF. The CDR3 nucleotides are TGTGCCAGCAGCACCGGACTAGCGGAAATCCAAGAGACCCAGTACTTC.

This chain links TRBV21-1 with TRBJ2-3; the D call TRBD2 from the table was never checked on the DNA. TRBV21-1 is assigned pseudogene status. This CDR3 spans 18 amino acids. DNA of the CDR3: TGTGCCAGCAGCAAAGGAAGGACTACTAGCGGGAGGACAGATACGCAGTATTTT. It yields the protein CASSKGRTTSGRTDTQYF.

The CDR3 DNA sequence: TGTGCCAGCAAAGGGACAGGGCCCAAAGATACGCAGTATTTT. This encodes CASKGTGPKDTQYF. The genes are TRBV27 and TRBJ2-3, with 9 bases fitting TRBD1. Germline CDR1 reads MNHEY; CDR2 reads SMNVEV (reference sequence). V dropped 7 bases and J dropped 5; count of bases not matched to a gene: 7. This CDR3 has 14 residues.

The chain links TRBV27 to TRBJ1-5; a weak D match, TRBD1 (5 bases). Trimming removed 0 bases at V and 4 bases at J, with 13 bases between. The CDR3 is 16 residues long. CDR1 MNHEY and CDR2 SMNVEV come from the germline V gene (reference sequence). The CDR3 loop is CASSLSRTGFNQPQHF. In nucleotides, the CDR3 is TGTGCCAGCAGTTTATCGCGAACAGGCTTTAATCAGCCCCAGCATTTT.